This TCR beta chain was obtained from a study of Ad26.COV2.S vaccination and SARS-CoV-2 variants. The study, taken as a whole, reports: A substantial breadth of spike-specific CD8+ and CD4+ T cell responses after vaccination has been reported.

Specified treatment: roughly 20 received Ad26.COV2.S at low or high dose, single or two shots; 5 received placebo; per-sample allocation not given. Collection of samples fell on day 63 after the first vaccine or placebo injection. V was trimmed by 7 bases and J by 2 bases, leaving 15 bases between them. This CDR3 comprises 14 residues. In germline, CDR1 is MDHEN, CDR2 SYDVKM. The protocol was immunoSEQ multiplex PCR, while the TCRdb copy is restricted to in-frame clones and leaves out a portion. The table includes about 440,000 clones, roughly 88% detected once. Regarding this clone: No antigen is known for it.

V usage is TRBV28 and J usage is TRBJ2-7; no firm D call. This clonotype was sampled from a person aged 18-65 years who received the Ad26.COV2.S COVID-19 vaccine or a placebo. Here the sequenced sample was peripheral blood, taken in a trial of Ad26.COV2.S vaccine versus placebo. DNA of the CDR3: TGTGCCAGCAACCCCAAACGATACCCCTACGAGCAGTACTTC. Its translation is CASNPKRYPYEQYF.